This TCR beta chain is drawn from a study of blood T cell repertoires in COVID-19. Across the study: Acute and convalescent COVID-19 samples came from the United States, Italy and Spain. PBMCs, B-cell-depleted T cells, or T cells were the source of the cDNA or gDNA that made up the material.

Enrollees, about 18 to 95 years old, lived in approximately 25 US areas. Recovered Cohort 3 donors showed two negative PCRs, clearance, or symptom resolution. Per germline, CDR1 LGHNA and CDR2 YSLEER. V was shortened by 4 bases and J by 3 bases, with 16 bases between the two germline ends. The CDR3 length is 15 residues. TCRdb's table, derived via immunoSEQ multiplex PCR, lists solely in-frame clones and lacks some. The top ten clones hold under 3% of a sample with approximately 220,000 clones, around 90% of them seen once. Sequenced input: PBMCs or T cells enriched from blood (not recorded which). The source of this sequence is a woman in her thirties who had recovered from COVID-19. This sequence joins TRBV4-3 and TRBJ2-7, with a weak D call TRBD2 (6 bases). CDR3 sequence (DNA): TGCGCCAGCAGCCCGCGGGGTGGAGGGAACTACGAGCAGTACTTC. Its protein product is CASSPRGGGNYEQYF.